The subject of this entry is one T cell receptor beta chain. Data came from immunoSEQ multiplex PCR; TCRdb stores just in-frame clones and leaves some out. The profile shows some 50,000 clones, 86% of them singletons. The data originate from a study of blood T cell repertoires in COVID-19. Looked up from germline, CDR1 is SGHNT and CDR2 is YENEEA. The V segment lost 3 bases and the J segment 5 bases; nucleotides outside the gene matches: 5. CDR3 length equals 15 residues. This clonotype was obtained from a woman aged 55-69 years with acute or convalescent COVID-19. Sequencing was performed on peripheral blood. The rearrangement uses TRBV11-3 and TRBJ2-1, with 9 bases matching TRBD2. DNA for the CDR3: TGTGCCAGCAGCTTGGGAGCGGGGGGACACAATGAGCAGTTCTTC. It encodes CASSLGAGGHNEQFF.